This TCR beta chain is from a study of control samples from healthy donors and cancer patients. Assay: immunoSEQ multiplex PCR; the TCRdb copy retains only in-frame clones and omits some. The sample lists 150,000 or so clones; over 90% were seen once. The CDR3 loop spans 12 amino acids. Germline V CDR1 and CDR2: SEHNR, FQNEAQ (reference sequence). V lost 7 bases to trimming and J lost 6 bases, with 10 bases between them. The chain links TRBV7-9 to TRBJ1-5; perhaps TRBD1 as D (5 bases). The TCR sequence derives from a middle-aged man in good health. The sequenced sample consisted of blood. Here the CDR3 reads CASKAGTQPQHF. In DNA form, the CDR3 reads TGTGCCAGCAAGGCAGGGACTCAGCCCCAGCATTTT.